This entry lists 16 T cell receptor beta chains sequenced from one sample in a study of early T cells in non-severe SARS-CoV-2 infection. TCRdb re-derived calls from the 5' RACE reads in MiXCR, one entry per CDR3 protein. The sample yields approximately 69,000 distinct CDR3 sequences, about an eighth seen once. Sequenced here: whole blood, sampled at baseline. These receptor sequences come from an adult who was a healthcare worker with PCR-confirmed SARS-CoV-2 infection or an uninfected control (not recorded which).

There are a few counts of this clonotype. This rearrangement joins TRBV29-1 to TRBJ2-3; D assignment may be TRBD1 or TRBD2 (5 bases each). Trimming took 2 bases from V and 10 from J, leaving 10 bases between them. Germline V lookup: CDR1 SQVTM, CDR2 ANQGSEA. CDR3 length equals 11 residues. The CDR3 region has the DNA TGCAGCGTTGAACCAGGGCGGGCGCAGTATTTT. Encoded protein: CSVEPGRAQYF.

This clonotype was seen a few times. This chain connects TRBV5-1 to TRBJ2-2; possibly TRBD1 or TRBD2 for D (6 bases each). The V gene lost 0 bases and the J gene lost 5 bases, with 11 bases spanning the gap. The CDR3 is made up of 15 amino acids. Germline values: CDR1 SGHRS, CDR2 YFSETQ. CDR3 bases: TGCGCCAGCAGCTTGGACGGGGGCACAACCGGGGAGCTGTTTTTT. Amino acids: CASSLDGGTTGELFF. The whole variable domain, remainder taken from reference TRBV5-1 and TRBJ2-2, is KAGVTQTPRYLIKTRGQQVTLSCSPISGHRSVSWYQQTPGQGLQFLFEYFSETQRNKGNFPGRFSGRQFSNSRSEMNVSTLELGDSALYLCASSLDGGTTGELFFGEGSRLTVL.

This clonotype came up a few times. This rearrangement joins TRBV9 to TRBJ2-3; 9 bases line up with TRBD2. With 0 bases clipped from V and 2 bases from J, the junction kept 4 bases outside the gene matches. CDR3 size: 16 residues. Looked up from germline, CDR1 is SGDLS and CDR2 is YYNGEE. CDR3 sequence: CASSVGTSGYTDTQYF. Written as DNA, the CDR3 is TGTGCCAGCAGCGTAGGTACTAGCGGGTACACAGATACGCAGTATTTT.

This clonotype occurred many times. The chain has TRBV6-6 and TRBJ2-5; no clear D gene. The V end was cut by 0 bases, the J end by 2 bases, with 7 bases between. There are 14 residues in the CDR3. From germline, CDR1 is MNHNY and CDR2 SVGAGI (reference sequence). The CDR3 protein is CASSYSIIQETQYF. CDR3 nucleotide sequence: TGTGCCAGCAGTTACTCGATAATACAAGAGACCCAGTACTTC.

This clonotype was found a few times. V is TRBV3-1 and J is TRBJ2-5; 14 positions agree with TRBD2. CDR3 length: 15 residues. The germline CDR1 and CDR2 sequences are LGHDT and YNNKEL (reference sequence). V was clipped by 7 bases and J by 1 base; unmatched bases: 2. The DNA for the CDR3 is TGTGCCAGCACCGGGACTAGCGGGGGCCAAGAGACCCAGTACTTC. It yields the protein CASTGTSGGQETQYF.

There are many counts of this clonotype. The chain links TRBV20-1 to TRBJ2-3; 9 nucleotides line up with TRBD2. The CDR3 contains 15 residues. CDR1 is DFQATT and CDR2 is SNEGSKA in the germline V gene (reference sequence). The junction had 15 bases not matched to a gene; V was cut back by 6 bases and J by 8 bases. The DNA of the CDR3 is TGCAGTGCCAGGGGGACCGGGACTAGCTGGGGTACGCAGTATTTT. It is translated as CSARGTGTSWGTQYF.

At least ten counts were recorded for this clonotype. This sequence joins TRBV7-9 and TRBJ2-7; D not certain. This CDR3 has 15 residues. V was pared by 5 bases and J by 5 bases, with 19 bases between. In germline, CDR1 is SEHNR, CDR2 FQNEAQ (reference sequence). The CDR3 sequence: CASSPPRTGGHEQYF. The DNA for the CDR3 is TGTGCCAGCAGCCCGCCTCGGACGGGTGGGCACGAGCAGTACTTC.

This clonotype turned up a few times. The rearrangement uses TRBV5-1 and TRBJ2-5; no clear D gene. The CDR3 runs to 15 residues. Trimming took off 0 bases at V and 1 base at J, with 10 bases between the two ends. The germline V gene has CDR1 SGHRS and CDR2 YFSETQ. The CDR3 coding sequence is TGCGCCAGCAGCTTGGAGGACGGACCCCAAGAGACCCAGTACTTC. It translates to CASSLEDGPQETQYF.

This sequence joins TRBV29-1 and TRBJ1-4; 7 bases are a match to TRBD1. With V trimmed by 6 bases and J by 8 bases, 9 bases remained unmatched. This CDR3 contains 13 residues. CDR1 is SQVTM and CDR2 is ANQGSEA in the germline V gene. CDR3 in amino acids: CSVATGSAEKLFF. The CDR3 DNA is TGCAGCGTCGCGACAGGGTCGGCGGAAAAACTGTTTTTT.

This clonotype was seen repeatedly, ten times or more. This rearrangement joins TRBV18 to TRBJ1-1; D is unclear. Trimming took 3 bases from V and 6 from J, leaving 8 bases between them. Germline V lookup: CDR1 KGHSH, CDR2 LQKENI. CDR3 length: 12 residues. The CDR3 region has the DNA TGTGCCAGCTCACCGGCGTTGGCTGAAGCTTTCTTT. Its protein product is CASSPALAEAFF.

This clonotype has a handful of counts. This rearrangement joins TRBV6-1 to TRBJ2-5; D is perhaps TRBD1 (6 bases). The CDR3 length is 14 residues. The ends were cut back, 6 bases at V and 4 bases at J, with 15 bases in the middle. Germline V gene data show CDR1 as MNHNS and CDR2 as SASEGT. For the CDR3, the DNA is TGTGCCAGCAGCTACAGGGTCTCAGGAGAGACCCAGTACTTC. Translating gives CASSYRVSGETQYF.

J is TRBJ2-1 and V is TRBV4-2; 8 nucleotides agree with TRBD2. V was pared by 0 bases and J by 5 bases, with 3 bases of the junction left unmatched. This CDR3 is 15 amino acids long. Germline values: CDR1 LGHNA, CDR2 YNFKEQ. As DNA, the CDR3 is TGTGCCAGCAGCCAAGAACTAGCGGCGCACAATGAGCAGTTCTTC. Its translation is CASSQELAAHNEQFF.

This clonotype was found many times. This chain links TRBV6-2 or TRBV6-3 with TRBJ2-2; 9 nucleotides match TRBD1. The V and J ends lost 7 bases and 4 bases, in that order; junction bases with no gene match: 10. This CDR3 has 16 amino acids. Germline V gene lookup returns CDR1 MNHEY and CDR2 SVGEGT. Here the CDR3 reads CASMHPGQGVTGELFF. CDR3 DNA: TGTGCCAGCATGCACCCGGGACAGGGTGTCACCGGGGAGCTGTTTTTT.

The chain is built from TRBV7-9 and TRBJ1-2; 7 bases are shared with TRBD1. CDR1 is SEHNR, CDR2 FQNEAQ, per germline (reference sequence). Trimming cost V 6 bases and J 4 bases; bases outside gene matches: 5. This CDR3 region has 13 residues. Written as DNA, the CDR3 is TGTGCCAGCAGAAGACAGGGTAGCTATGGCTACACCTTC. Its protein is CASRRQGSYGYTF.

There are a few counts of this clonotype. The chain is built from TRBV5-1 and TRBJ2-3, with 8 bases that match TRBD2. Unmatched junction bases numbered 4, after V lost 1 base and J lost 6 bases. The CDR3 sequence is 14 residues long. The germline V gene has CDR1 SGHRS and CDR2 YFSETQ. CDR3 nucleotides: TGCGCCAGCAGCTTGTTCGGGAGGGAGGATACGCAGTATTTT. Translated, it gives CASSLFGREDTQYF.

The chain has TRBV5-1 and TRBJ1-1; no reliable D call. Trimming cost V 4 bases and J 3 bases, with 10 bases left between them. CDR3 length equals 13 residues. CDR1 SGHRS and CDR2 YFSETQ come from the germline V gene. The DNA for the CDR3 is TGCGCCAGCAGCCCCATGTTGGACACTGAAGCTTTCTTT. Protein: CASSPMLDTEAFF.